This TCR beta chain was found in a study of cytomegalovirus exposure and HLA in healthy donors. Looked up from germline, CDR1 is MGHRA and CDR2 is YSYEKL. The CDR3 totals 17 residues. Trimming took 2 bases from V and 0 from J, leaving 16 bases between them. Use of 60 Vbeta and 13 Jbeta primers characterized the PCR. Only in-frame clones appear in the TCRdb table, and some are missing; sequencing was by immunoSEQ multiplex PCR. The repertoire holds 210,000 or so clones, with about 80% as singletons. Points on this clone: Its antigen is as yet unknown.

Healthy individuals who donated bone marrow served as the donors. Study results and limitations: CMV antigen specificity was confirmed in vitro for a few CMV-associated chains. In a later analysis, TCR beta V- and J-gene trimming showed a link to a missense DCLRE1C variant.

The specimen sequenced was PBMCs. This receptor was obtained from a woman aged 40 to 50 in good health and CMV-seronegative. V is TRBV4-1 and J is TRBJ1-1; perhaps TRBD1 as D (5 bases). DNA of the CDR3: TGCGCCAGCAGCCAAAACGGGGCGGGGGGAATGAACACTGAAGCTTTCTTT. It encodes CASSQNGAGGMNTEAFF.